Included here is one TCR beta chain sequence, with context. These data originate in a study of blood T cell repertoires in COVID-19. Sequenced by immunoSEQ multiplex PCR; TCRdb stores in-frame clones only, minus some. The sample carries a few hundred thousand clones, 86% recorded once. This receptor was identified in a man in his forties who had recovered from COVID-19. The sequenced sample consisted of PBMCs or T cells enriched from blood (not recorded which).

CDR3 amino acids: CSATDSGQSSYNEQFF. CDR3 nucleotides: TGCAGCGCAACTGATAGCGGCCAAAGCTCCTACAATGAGCAGTTCTTC. The chain couples TRBV29-1 to TRBJ2-1, with D perhaps TRBD2 (6 bases). V was trimmed by 7 bases and J by 0 bases, leaving 19 bases between them. The CDR3 runs to 16 residues. Germline V gene lookup returns CDR1 SQVTM and CDR2 ANQGSEA.